A selection of T cell receptor beta chains follows, all from one sample in a study of beta chain features in type 1 diabetes. Repertoires were generated with immunoSEQ multiplex PCR, while TCRdb's copy carries only in-frame clones and drops some. The data contain 150,000 to 200,000 clones, 10% to 15% of them singletons. The specimen was central memory CD4+ T cells from blood. The receptor source for this set is a woman between 18 and 30 years old in good health. Each CDR3 is given with its conserved first and last residue. Each record gives: V gene, D gene, clone size, J gene, CDR3 protein, CDR3 DNA. The D gene is left open where the match is weak. Some rows mark clone size as missing; the rest say once, few, many or name a class of expanded clone.

TRBV7-3	-	-	TRBJ2-3	CASSLGRQSDTQYF	TGTGCCAGCAGCTTAGGACGACAGTCAGATACGCAGTATTTT
TRBV4-2	TRBD2	-	TRBJ2-1	CASSQDPGLASYNEQFF	TGTGCCAGCAGCCAAGATCCTGGACTAGCGAGTTACAATGAGCAGTTCTTC
TRBV11-2	-	few	TRBJ1-2	CASSLAHDYGYTF	TGTGCCAGCAGCTTAGCACACGACTATGGCTACACCTTC
TRBV5-6	TRBD1	-	TRBJ2-7	CASSRYDRAYEQYF	TGTGCCAGCAGCAGATATGACAGGGCCTACGAGCAGTACTTC
TRBV30	TRBD1	-	TRBJ2-1	CAYGQGYNEQFF	TGTGCCTACGGACAGGGTTACAATGAGCAGTTCTTC
TRBV18	-	-	TRBJ1-1	CASSPSRDEAFF	TGTGCCAGCTCACCCTCCCGGGATGAAGCTTTCTTT
TRBV7-3	-	few	TRBJ2-3	CASSLIYTDTQYF	TGTGCCAGCAGCTTAATATACACAGATACGCAGTATTTT
TRBV29-1	TRBD1	-	TRBJ1-5	CSVGGQGNQPQHF	TGCAGCGTTGGGGGACAGGGAAATCAGCCCCAGCATTTT
TRBV30	-	-	TRBJ2-7	CAWSVSSLTYEQYF	TGTGCCTGGAGTGTGAGTTCGCTTACCTACGAGCAGTACTTC
TRBV7-2	TRBD2	-	TRBJ2-3	CASSLELAGGGDTQYF	TGTGCCAGCAGCTTAGAGCTAGCGGGAGGCGGGGATACGCAGTATTTT
TRBV5-4	TRBD2	once	TRBJ2-7	CASSVTGTSGYEQYF	TGTGCCAGCAGCGTCACCGGGACTAGCGGGTACGAGCAGTACTTC
TRBV20-1	TRBD1	few	TRBJ1-1	CSAPTGSAFF	TGCAGTGCCCCGACAGGGAGTGCTTTCTTT
TRBV5-1	TRBD2	-	TRBJ2-3	CASSLEAGASMGTDTQYF	TGCGCCAGCAGCTTGGAAGCGGGAGCCTCTATGGGAACAGATACGCAGTATTTT
TRBV6-5	-	-	TRBJ1-1	CASRLRGEAFF	TGTGCCAGCAGACTAAGGGGTGAAGCTTTCTTT
TRBV28	-	-	TRBJ1-5	CASTSAGGPNQPQHF	TGTGCCAGCACCTCCGCGGGGGGGCCCAATCAGCCCCAGCATTTT
TRBV27	TRBD2	-	TRBJ2-1	CASGSFRLAGSDEQFF	TGTGCCAGCGGATCTTTTAGACTAGCGGGAAGCGATGAGCAGTTCTTC
TRBV11-2	-	-	TRBJ2-1	CASSPPGDEQFF	TGTGCCAGCAGCCCCCCCGGGGATGAGCAGTTCTTC
TRBV2	-	few	TRBJ1-1	CASGAQGVTEAFF	TGTGCCAGCGGGGCTCAGGGTGTCACTGAAGCTTTCTTT
TRBV7-2	-	-	TRBJ2-4	CASSMDSGRYF	TGTGCCAGCAGCATGGACAGTGGTCGGTACTTC
TRBV19	-	few	TRBJ2-1	CASSISPGGNEQFF	TGTGCCAGTAGTATTAGTCCCGGAGGGAATGAGCAGTTCTTC
TRBV27	TRBD1	-	TRBJ2-7	CASSLKGDRTYEQYF	TGTGCCAGCAGTTTAAAGGGGGACAGAACCTACGAGCAGTACTTC
TRBV28	-	few	TRBJ1-2	CASSLQWSGYTF	TGTGCCAGCAGTTTACAGTGGAGCGGCTACACCTTC
TRBV15	TRBD1	few	TRBJ2-1	CATNSGDRFDNEQFF	TGTGCCACCAACTCGGGGGACAGGTTCGACAATGAGCAGTTCTTC
TRBV4-2	TRBD2	-	TRBJ2-5	CASSPGGSGSVETQYF	TGTGCCAGCAGCCCGGGTGGTAGCGGGAGTGTCGAGACCCAGTACTTC
TRBV4-3	-	-	TRBJ1-5	CASSQKGDQPQHF	TGCGCCAGCAGCCAAAAGGGGGATCAGCCCCAGCATTTT
TRBV7-8	-	few	TRBJ2-3	CASSSRGFTDTQYF	TGTGCCAGCAGCTCCCGGGGGTTCACAGATACGCAGTATTTT
TRBV28	-	few	TRBJ2-6	CASSGAAGANVLTF	TGTGCCAGCAGTGGGGCCGCTGGGGCCAACGTCCTGACTTTC
TRBV7-2	-	few	TRBJ2-2	CASSSFRTGELFF	TGTGCCAGCAGCTCCTTCCGGACCGGGGAGCTGTTTTTT
TRBV7-9	-	-	TRBJ1-1	CASSLTGKNTEAFF	TGTGCCAGCAGCTTAACGGGTAAGAACACTGAAGCTTTCTTT
TRBV7-2	TRBD2	-	TRBJ2-1	CASSSGLASSYNEQFF	TGTGCCAGCAGCTCAGGACTAGCGAGCTCCTACAATGAGCAGTTCTTC
TRBV5-4	-	-	TRBJ2-7	CASSLEGDIAYEQYF	TGTGCCAGCAGCTTGGAGGGGGACATTGCCTACGAGCAGTACTTC
TRBV11-3	TRBD2	few	TRBJ2-5	CASSPPQGGRETQYF	TGTGCCAGCTCCCCCCCCCAGGGAGGGAGGGAGACCCAGTACTTC
TRBV28	TRBD2	many	TRBJ2-7	CASRDSGRAMQQYF	TGTGCCAGCAGGGATAGCGGGAGGGCCATGCAGCAGTACTTC
TRBV4-2	TRBD1	-	TRBJ1-2	CASSFRQGPSFLAGYTF	TGTGCCAGCAGCTTTCGACAGGGACCAAGCTTCCTGGCTGGCTACACCTTC
TRBV30	TRBD1	-	TRBJ1-5	CAWSALTGLDQPQHF	TGTGCCTGGAGTGCCCTGACAGGGTTGGATCAGCCCCAGCATTTT
TRBV15	TRBD2	-	TRBJ2-1	CATSERLAGDNEQFF	TGTGCCACCAGCGAGAGACTAGCGGGAGACAATGAGCAGTTCTTC
TRBV5-6	-	-	TRBJ1-1	CASSLAPGTNTVAFF	TGTGCCAGCAGCTTGGCTCCCGGGACAAATACCGTGGCTTTCTTT
TRBV4-1	-	few	TRBJ2-6	CASSQVELVTRSGANVLTF	TGCGCCAGCAGCCAAGTAGAACTAGTAACTCGCTCTGGGGCCAACGTCCTGACTTTC
TRBV6-6	-	many	TRBJ2-2	CASSYSSENNGELFF	TGTGCCAGCAGTTACTCGAGCGAGAACAACGGGGAGCTGTTTTTT
TRBV27	-	-	TRBJ1-1	CASSLREGTEAFF	TGTGCCAGCAGTTTAAGGGAGGGCACTGAAGCTTTCTTT
TRBV27	-	few	TRBJ2-1	CASSLAGWRENEQFF	TGTGCCAGCAGTTTAGCGGGTTGGAGAGAGAATGAGCAGTTCTTC
TRBV11-2	TRBD2	few	TRBJ2-2	CASSLGLAGLNTGELFF	TGTGCCAGCAGTCTAGGACTAGCGGGACTTAACACCGGGGAGCTGTTTTTT
TRBV20-1	-	-	TRBJ2-5	CSAGQETQYF	TGCAGTGCCGGCCAAGAGACCCAGTACTTC
TRBV5-1	-	few	TRBJ2-3	CASQNADTQYF	TGCGCCAGTCAGAACGCAGATACGCAGTATTTT
TRBV7-9	-	-	TRBJ1-5	CASSIQPGYSNQPQHF	TGTGCCAGCAGCATACAACCGGGATATAGCAATCAGCCCCAGCATTTT
TRBV5-1	-	-	TRBJ1-2	CASSFGGSFYGYTF	TGCGCCAGCAGCTTCGGGGGGAGCTTCTATGGCTACACCTTC
TRBV2	-	few	TRBJ2-4	CASHERTGKNIQYF	TGTGCCAGCCATGAGCGGACGGGCAAAAACATTCAGTACTTC
TRBV7-2	TRBD1	few	TRBJ2-7	CASTISPGQSFQYF	TGTGCCAGCACCATCTCCCCGGGACAGTCGTTTCAGTACTTC
TRBV20-1	-	-	TRBJ1-2	CSASSGHGYTF	TGCAGTGCTAGCTCTGGGCATGGCTACACCTTC
TRBV2	TRBD1	-	TRBJ1-3	CASRAGTDSGNTIYF	TGTGCCAGCAGGGCCGGGACAGACTCTGGAAACACCATATATTTT
TRBV21-1	-	-	TRBJ2-7	CASSKDVSASSYEQYF	TGTGCCAGCAGCAAAGATGTTAGCGCCAGCTCCTACGAGCAGTACTTC
TRBV6-6	-	few	TRBJ2-3	CASSPGDPSTDTQYF	TGTGCCAGCAGCCCAGGGGATCCTAGCACAGATACGCAGTATTTT